These 26 T cell receptor beta chains originate from one sample sequenced in a study of patients and donors after allogeneic stem cell transplantation. A single record per CDR3 protein comes from TCRdb applying MiXCR to the RT-PCR reads. This sample has some 21,000 distinct CDR3 sequences; about 28% occur once, and the top ten carry nearly 50%. Sequencing was done on a sample of blood, either unsorted or a sorted T cell fraction (not recorded which). The receptors shown here come from a human donor who was either an allogeneic HSCT recipient or a stem cell or donor lymphocyte infusion donor (not recorded which). It is not recorded whose cells these are; they may come from a transplant donor.

V and J are TRBV10-3 and TRBJ1-2, with D possibly matching TRBD1 (5 bases). Germline loops: CDR1 ENHRY, CDR2 SYGVKD. The CDR3 runs 14 residues. Trimming cost V 11 bases and J 8 bases, with 24 bases left between them. The CDR3 region has the DNA TGTGCCTCACAGGAGCCAGGGTCTCTGGAAGGCTACACCTTC. Translation gives CASQEPGSLEGYTF.

The chain couples TRBV20-1 to TRBJ1-1, with unresolved D. The germline V gene has CDR1 DFQATT and CDR2 SNEGSKA (reference sequence). With 5 bases removed from V and 1 base from J, the gap between germline ends came to 8 bases. The CDR3 loop spans 12 amino acids. The CDR3 region has the DNA TGCAGTGCTGCCAGGACGAACACTGAAGCTTTCTTT. It translates to CSAARTNTEAFF.

The DNA for the CDR3 is TGTGCCAGCAGTCAGGGACTCGACTTCACAGATACGCAGTATTTT. Its protein is CASSQGLDFTDTQYF. The chain links TRBV12-3 or TRBV12-4 to TRBJ2-3; maybe TRBD2 (6 bases). The CDR3 runs 15 residues. The ends were cut back, 5 bases at V and 2 bases at J, with 14 bases in the middle.

The chain combines TRBV7-6 with TRBJ2-1, with D perhaps matching TRBD1 or TRBD2 (5 bases each). CDR3 length equals 15 residues. V was cut by 3 bases and J by 8 bases, with 17 bases left in between. CDR1 is SGHVS and CDR2 is FNYEAQ in the germline V gene. The CDR3 DNA is TGTGCCAGCAGCTTTGAACCGGGACCTTGGGATGAGCAGTTCTTC. It is translated as CASSFEPGPWDEQFF.

A few counts support this clonotype. V and J are TRBV5-4 and TRBJ2-7; 13 nucleotides line up with TRBD2. Trimming took 4 bases from V and 6 from J; bases not matched to a gene: 4. Germline-derived CDR1 and CDR2 are SGHNT and YYREEE (reference sequence). The CDR3 has 14 residues. This CDR3 is CASSRGLAGPEQYF. CDR3 bases: TGTGCCAGCAGCAGGGGACTAGCGGGGCCCGAGCAGTACTTC.

This clonotype was counted a few times. The chain has TRBV5-1 and TRBJ1-4; a possible D gene is TRBD1 (5 bases). The CDR3 sequence is 13 residues long. Deletions cut 0 bases from V and 12 bases from J, with 12 bases between. Germline CDR1 SGHRS, CDR2 YFSETQ. The CDR3 nucleotides are TGCGCCAGCAGCTTGGGAAATAAAGGGGAACTGTTTTTT. It is translated as CASSLGNKGELFF.

This clonotype was seen only a few times. The V gene is TRBV6-5, the J gene TRBJ1-4; TRBD1 might be the D (6 bases). The V and J ends lost 4 bases and 4 bases respectively, with 16 bases between them. Looked up from germline, CDR1 is MNHEY and CDR2 is SVGAGI. The CDR3 is 16 residues long. This CDR3 reads CASSFGRGARNEKLFF. In DNA form, the CDR3 reads TGTGCCAGCAGTTTCGGCAGGGGCGCCCGTAATGAAAAACTGTTTTTT.

The V call is TRBV4-3, the J call TRBJ1-3; D may be TRBD1 (5 bases). Germline lookup yields CDR1 LGHNA and CDR2 YSLEER. Trimming stripped 4 bases from V and 0 bases from J, with 10 bases between. CDR3 length: 15 residues. The CDR3 sequence is CASSPGTFSGNTIYF. CDR3 nucleotides: TGCGCCAGCAGCCCTGGGACGTTCTCTGGAAACACCATATATTTT.

The chain links TRBV20-1 to TRBJ1-2, with TRBD1 as a possible D gene (6 bases). The ends were cut back, 6 bases at V and 0 bases at J, with 11 bases in the middle. CDR1 and CDR2 (germline): DFQATT, SNEGSKA (reference sequence). The CDR3 runs 13 residues. This chain's CDR3 is CSATTGSNYGYTF. DNA for the CDR3: TGCAGTGCCACGACAGGATCTAACTATGGCTACACCTTC.

Only a few counts were recorded for this clonotype. The gene calls are TRBV10-3 and TRBJ1-2; D is unresolved. The germline V gene has CDR1 ENHRY and CDR2 SYGVKD. The CDR3 contains 14 residues. The V end was cut by 9 bases, the J end by 3 bases, with 17 bases between. The CDR3 sequence is CAITQAKADYGYTF. Written as DNA, the CDR3 is TGTGCCATTACCCAGGCGAAAGCAGACTATGGCTACACCTTC.

V and J are TRBV20-1 and TRBJ2-2; D uncertain. Germline values: CDR1 DFQATT, CDR2 SNEGSKA (reference sequence). Trimming took off 0 bases at V and 5 bases at J, with 7 bases between the two ends. There are 13 residues in the CDR3. The chain's CDR3 is CSAREVRTGELFF. The DNA of the CDR3 is TGCAGTGCTAGAGAGGTTAGGACCGGGGAGCTGTTTTTT.

In its sample, this clonotype was seen a few times. The chain has TRBV10-3 and TRBJ1-2; no clear D gene. Looked up from germline, CDR1 is ENHRY and CDR2 is SYGVKD. The CDR3 extends over 14 amino acids. V lost 0 bases to trimming and J lost 2 bases, with 7 bases between them. CDR3 coding DNA: TGTGCCATCAGTGAGTCCGCAGGCAACTATGGCTACACCTTC. It translates to CAISESAGNYGYTF.

This clonotype appeared a few times. The V and J genes are TRBV10-3 and TRBJ2-5, with D unclear. From germline, CDR1 is ENHRY and CDR2 SYGVKD. There are 14 residues in the CDR3. The V gene lost 0 bases and the J gene lost 3 bases, with 8 bases spanning the gap. CDR3 sequence: CAISESMWEETQYF. The CDR3 region has the DNA TGTGCCATCAGTGAGTCCATGTGGGAAGAGACCCAGTACTTC.

This clonotype showed up many times. V usage is TRBV7-2 and J usage is TRBJ2-3; no clear D. Between the trimmed V and J ends, which lost 1 base and 1 base, there was a span of 6 bases. This CDR3 comprises 14 residues. Germline V gene data show CDR1 as SGHTA and CDR2 as FQGNSA. The CDR3 reads CASSLEGRTDTQYF. In DNA, the CDR3 is TGTGCCAGCAGCTTAGAAGGGCGCACAGATACGCAGTATTTT.

The table lists this clonotype with a few counts. CDR3 protein: CASSLYRVQPQHF. As DNA, the CDR3 is TGTGCCAGCAGCTTATACAGGGTTCAGCCCCAGCATTTT. The V and J genes are TRBV12-3 or TRBV12-4 and TRBJ1-5; the D gene is possibly TRBD1 (6 bases). The germline V and J ends were trimmed by 6 bases and 6 bases, with 12 bases remaining between them. The CDR3 spans 13 residues.

This clonotype rates as large. V and J are TRBV20-1 and TRBJ1-6; maybe TRBD1 (5 bases). Trimming cost V 3 bases and J 2 bases, with 11 bases left between them. CDR3 length equals 15 residues. From germline, CDR1 is DFQATT and CDR2 SNEGSKA (reference sequence). Here the CDR3 DNA reads TGCAGTGCTAGGCGGAGGGGAGCCTATAATTCACCCCTCCACTTT. Protein: CSARRRGAYNSPLHF.

The DNA for the CDR3 is TGTGCCAGCAGTGCCCATTGGGGGAATGGGGGAAATAACTATGGCTACACCTTC. It codes for CASSAHWGNGGNNYGYTF. The V call is TRBV25-1, the J call TRBJ1-2; D perhaps matches TRBD1 (5 bases). V was trimmed by 4 bases and J by 1 base, leaving 22 bases between them. Germline V CDR1 and CDR2: MGHDK, SYGVNS. The CDR3 is 18 amino acids.

This clonotype was counted between two and nine times. V is TRBV10-3 and J is TRBJ2-3; 7 positions agree with TRBD1. CDR1 and CDR2 (germline): ENHRY, SYGVKD. The CDR3 has 12 amino acids. J gave up 5 bases and V 7 bases, and 3 bases lay outside the gene matches. The CDR3 bases are TGTGCCATCAAACGGGACAGAGATACGCAGTATTTT. It is translated as CAIKRDRDTQYF.

This clonotype was observed at least ten times. The chain has TRBV6-5 and TRBJ1-6; D remains ambiguous. Trimming removed 6 bases at V and 8 bases at J, with 11 bases between. Germline V CDR1 and CDR2: MNHEY, SVGAGI. CDR3 length equals 13 residues. The chain's CDR3 is CASSRDPHSPLHF. CDR3 bases: TGTGCCAGCAGCCGAGACCCCCATTCACCCCTCCACTTT.

This clonotype appeared a few times. This chain connects TRBV6-5 to TRBJ2-5; possibly TRBD1 for D (5 bases). V was cut by 0 bases and J by 5 bases, with 16 bases left in between. The CDR3 has 16 amino acids. Germline V lookup: CDR1 MNHEY, CDR2 SVGAGI. The CDR3 loop reads CASSYSRQGLGETQYF. The CDR3, as DNA: TGTGCCAGCAGTTACTCTAGGCAGGGCCTGGGGGAGACCCAGTACTTC.

This sequence joins TRBV20-1 and TRBJ1-4, with a tentative D call TRBD1 (5 bases). V dropped 6 bases and J dropped 10 bases, with 18 bases sitting between them. The germline CDR1 and CDR2 sequences are DFQATT and SNEGSKA (reference sequence). CDR3 length equals 13 residues. CDR3 loop: CSATPIRVGKLFF. The CDR3 DNA sequence: TGCAGTGCCACTCCGATCAGGGTTGGAAAACTGTTTTTT.

The chain has TRBV20-1 and TRBJ2-1; D could derive from TRBD1 or TRBD2 (5 bases each). The length of the CDR3 is 12 residues. The germline CDR1 and CDR2 sequences are DFQATT and SNEGSKA (reference sequence). Trimming took 3 bases from V and 6 from J, leaving 9 bases between them. In DNA form, the CDR3 reads TGCAGTGCTAGGCGAGGGACCAATGAGCAGTTCTTC. Translated: CSARRGTNEQFF.

The gene calls are TRBV6-2 or TRBV6-3 and TRBJ1-1; TRBD1 matches 7 bases. The CDR3 totals 14 residues. V gave up 8 bases and J gave up 4 bases; unmatched junction bases: 10. Germline values: CDR1 MNHEY, CDR2 SVGEGT. CDR3 protein: CASLSRQGSTEAFF. DNA of the CDR3: TGTGCCAGCCTGTCCCGACAGGGAAGCACTGAAGCTTTCTTT.

This clonotype was seen a few times. The V and J genes are TRBV3-1 and TRBJ1-4; 10 nucleotides line up with TRBD1. CDR3 size: 15 residues. Trimming took 4 bases from V and 8 from J; bases not matched to a gene: 7. Germline V gene sequence: CDR1 LGHDT, CDR2 YNNKEL (reference sequence). CDR3 nucleotides: TGTGCCAGCAGCCCCAGGGACAGGGGTAACGAAAAACTGTTTTTT. Protein sequence: CASSPRDRGNEKLFF.

The chain is built from TRBV18 and TRBJ1-5; D is unresolved. With 3 bases removed from V and 6 bases from J, the gap between germline ends came to 12 bases. Germline values: CDR1 KGHSH, CDR2 LQKENI. The CDR3 spans 14 residues. The CDR3 DNA reads TGTGCCAGCTCACCCGTACCAGACGGTCAGCCCCAGCATTTT. This gives the protein CASSPVPDGQPQHF.

This clonotype is labeled as large. The chain uses TRBV29-1 and TRBJ1-1, with D hard to call. CDR3 length equals 11 residues. From germline, CDR1 is SQVTM and CDR2 ANQGSEA. The V and J ends lost 4 bases and 7 bases respectively, with 10 bases between them. As DNA, the CDR3 is TGCAGCGTTGTCTTCGACTTTGAAGCTTTCTTT. This gives the protein CSVVFDFEAFF.